This is a list of T cell receptor beta chains from one sample in a study of blood T cell repertoires in COVID-19. Clones were sequenced by immunoSEQ multiplex PCR, and TCRdb holds only the in-frame ones, with some missing. The top ten hold about 2.5% of the sample, which has about 130,000 clones, 75% to 90% seen once. The sequencing sample was made of peripheral blood. The receptors derive from a middle-aged man with active COVID-19. CDR3s include the opening cysteine and the closing phenylalanine or tryptophan. The D gene is left open where the match is weak. The size of a clone is reported for some rows only, either as once, few or many, or as a class for expanded clones.

J gene,clone size,D gene,V gene,CDR3 DNA,CDR3 protein
TRBJ1-4,-,TRBD1,TRBV7-9,TGTGCCAGCAGCTCCTTAGGGGGCACTAATGAAAAACTGTTTTTT,CASSSLGGTNEKLFF
TRBJ1-1,-,-,TRBV18,TGTGCCAGCCCTCAGGTTTTGGCGTCAATCGACACTGAAGCTTTCTTT,CASPQVLASIDTEAFF
TRBJ2-7,once,-,TRBV14,TGTGCCAGCAGCCAGGGGGCCTGGGGCGAGCAGTACTTC,CASSQGAWGEQYF
TRBJ1-5,-,-,TRBV28,TGTGCCACTCAGGGAGGGAGCAATCAGCCCCAGCATTTT,CATQGGSNQPQHF
TRBJ2-2,few,TRBD2,TRBV5-6,TGTGCCAGCAGTTATACTAGCGGGGGGAACACCGGGGAGCTGTTTTTT,CASSYTSGGNTGELFF
TRBJ1-2,few,-,TRBV10-1,TGCGCCAGCAGTGAGAGAAGCAGGAACTATGGCTACACCTTC,CASSERSRNYGYTF
TRBJ1-2,-,-,TRBV25-1,TGTGCCAGCAGTGACTCTGGGACACCGATCTATGGCTACACCTTC,CASSDSGTPIYGYTF
TRBJ2-7,once,TRBD1,TRBV30,TGTGCCTGGATCAGGGACAGGGTCTCCTACGAGCAGTACTTC,CAWIRDRVSYEQYF
TRBJ2-7,-,TRBD1,TRBV6-6,TGTGCCAGCAGTAACTCGGACAGGGTTATGTCCGAGCAGTACTTC,CASSNSDRVMSEQYF
TRBJ1-2,-,TRBD1,TRBV5-8,TGTGCCAGCAGCCGGGACAGAAGAAACTATGGCTACACCTTC,CASSRDRRNYGYTF
TRBJ1-1,-,-,TRBV19,TGTGCCAGTAACCGGAGAGAGGGATTCGGAGCTTTCTTT,CASNRREGFGAFF
TRBJ1-2,-,-,TRBV6-5,TGTGCCAGCAGTTACAGCGGGGCCGGGGGCTACACCTTC,CASSYSGAGGYTF
TRBJ1-6,-,-,TRBV9,TGTGCCAGCAGCGTAGCTTTTGACAAGAATTCACCCCTCCACTTT,CASSVAFDKNSPLHF
TRBJ2-5,-,TRBD1,TRBV5-6,TGTGCCAGCAGCGCACGACAGGGGTGGGAGACCCAGTACTTC,CASSARQGWETQYF
TRBJ1-2,-,TRBD1,TRBV11-2,TGTGCCAGCAGCCATATCCGGACAGGGGATATTTTGAACTATGGCTACACCTTC,CASSHIRTGDILNYGYTF
TRBJ1-1,-,-,TRBV10-3,TGTGCCATCAGTGAGGGCCTCTCGAACACTGAAGCTTTCTTT,CAISEGLSNTEAFF
TRBJ2-3,-,TRBD2,TRBV3-1/TRBV3-2,TGTGCCAGCAGCCAAAAGGGGACTAGCGGGGGCACAGATACGCAGTATTTT,CASSQKGTSGGTDTQYF
TRBJ2-3,-,TRBD2,TRBV5-1,TGCGCCAGCAAGCGGGGACCTAGCACAGATACGCAGTATTTT,CASKRGPSTDTQYF
TRBJ2-1,-,TRBD1,TRBV6-4,TGTGCCAGCAGTGACAGGGGACAGGGAGGCGATGAGCAGTTCTTC,CASSDRGQGGDEQFF
TRBJ1-6,-,-,TRBV2,TGTGCCAGCAGCCCCGAAACGGGTAGGAATTCACCCCTCCACTTT,CASSPETGRNSPLHF
TRBJ2-2,-,-,TRBV29-1,TGCAGCGTTGAGGGTAGGCAGGGGAACACCGGGGAGCTGTTTTTT,CSVEGRQGNTGELFF
TRBJ1-4,-,TRBD1,TRBV27,TGTGCCAGCAGTTGGACAGGTCCAACTAATGAAAAACTGTTTTTT,CASSWTGPTNEKLFF
TRBJ1-2,-,TRBD1,TRBV2,TGTGCCAGCAGTTCCGACAGGGACTATGGCTACACCTTC,CASSSDRDYGYTF
TRBJ2-3,-,-,TRBV6-2/TRBV6-3,TGTGCCAGCAGTTACTCGAGCCGTACGGAGTCGAAGTATTTT,CASSYSSRTESKYF
TRBJ1-3,-,-,TRBV5-1,TGCGCCAGCAGCCCAGACAGGCCACGCTCTGGAAACACCATATATTTT,CASSPDRPRSGNTIYF
TRBJ2-2,-,-,TRBV4-1,TGCGCCAGCAGCCAAGAAGTCCTACCCCTCGGCGGGGAGCTGTTTTTT,CASSQEVLPLGGELFF
TRBJ2-3,-,TRBD2,TRBV29-1,TGCAGCGTGGGGCTAGCGGGGACAGCACCCACAGATACGCAGTATTTT,CSVGLAGTAPTDTQYF
TRBJ1-3,-,-,TRBV10-3,TGTGCCATCAGTGGTCAGGGACAAAGCTCTGGAAACACCATATATTTT,CAISGQGQSSGNTIYF
TRBJ2-3,once,TRBD2,TRBV7-2,TGTGCCAGCAGTGAACTAGCGGGGGCCCCCGATAGGCAGTATTTT,CASSELAGAPDRQYF
TRBJ2-1,-,-,TRBV4-3,TGCGCCAGCAGCCAAGATCGCCTGGCTGAGCAGTTCTTC,CASSQDRLAEQFF
TRBJ2-7,-,-,TRBV6-5,TGTGCCAGCAGCAGGATGAGGACAGCGAACGAGCAGTACTTC,CASSRMRTANEQYF
TRBJ1-1,-,-,TRBV29-1,TGCAGCGCCGAACCCGCGGTTGAAGCTTTCTTT,CSAEPAVEAFF
TRBJ1-2,-,-,TRBV20-1,TGCAGTGCCCTCTCCGGTGGCTACACCTTC,CSALSGGYTF
TRBJ1-2,-,-,TRBV4-1,TGCGCCAGCAGCCACTCCGTGGACAGAACCTATGGCTACACCTTC,CASSHSVDRTYGYTF
TRBJ1-5,-,TRBD1,TRBV6-6,TGTGCCAGCAGTTACTCGACAGGGAATCAGCCCCAGCATTTT,CASSYSTGNQPQHF
TRBJ1-1,-,TRBD1,TRBV18,TGTGCCAGCTCACGGGGACAGACGAACACTGAAGCTTTCTTT,CASSRGQTNTEAFF
TRBJ1-2,-,-,TRBV9,TGTGCCAGCAGCGTAGCCTCCCAGAGCGGTGGCTACACCTTC,CASSVASQSGGYTF
TRBJ1-6,-,TRBD1,TRBV2,TGTGCCAGCAGACCGGACAGGGGGTTATATTCACCCCTCCACTTT,CASRPDRGLYSPLHF
TRBJ1-1,-,-,TRBV4-1,TGCGCCAGCAATCGGGGTTCTGAAGCTTTCTTT,CASNRGSEAFF
TRBJ1-5,once,-,TRBV12-2,TGTGCAAGTCGCTTAAGGGGCTTGAATCAGCCCCAGCATTTT,CASRLRGLNQPQHF
TRBJ2-3,-,-,TRBV4-3,TGCGCCAGCAGCCAAGTCCGGTGGAGAAGGACAGATACGCAGTATTTT,CASSQVRWRRTDTQYF
TRBJ2-2,-,TRBD2,TRBV18,TGTGCCAGCTCATCAAGCCGGGACTACCGAACGAACACCGGGGAGCTGTTTTTT,CASSSSRDYRTNTGELFF
TRBJ2-4,-,-,TRBV21-1,TGTGCCAGCAGCAAACCGGACAACAAAAACATTCAGTACTTC,CASSKPDNKNIQYF
TRBJ2-2,-,-,TRBV5-4,TGTGCCAGCAGCTTCCTCGGTAGTAATATCGGGGAGCTGTTTTTT,CASSFLGSNIGELFF
TRBJ2-7,-,-,TRBV18,TGTGCCAGCTCACCGGGCGCGGACAGTGAGCAGTACTTC,CASSPGADSEQYF